This TCR beta chain was retrieved from a study of cytomegalovirus exposure and HLA in healthy donors. This clone occurred a few times. Its specificity is unknown. Points from the study as a whole: Judged likely to be a sequencing artifact was a cluster of highly shared sequence variants.

The PCR employed 60 Vbeta primers together with 13 Jbeta primers. In the original analysis: Unique TCR beta chains totaled around 86 million in a later count, with roughly 10 million of them shared. Using immunoSEQ multiplex PCR, the repertoire was profiled, and TCRdb retains in-frame clones only, with some absent. The DNA gave D and trimming, while V, J and clone size come from that table. Of 130,000 to 150,000 clones listed, approximately 83% were seen once; the top ten hold approximately 1.6%. The sample comprised PBMCs. The origin of this receptor is a woman between 35 and 50 years old in good health and CMV-seronegative.

The CDR3 is CASSPLTGGQDEAFF. DNA for the CDR3: TGCGCCAGCAGCCCGCTAACGGGAGGTCAGGATGAAGCTTTCTTT. The rearrangement joins TRBV5-1 to TRBJ1-1; D call uncertain. The V gene's germline CDR1 is SGHRS and CDR2 YFSETQ. The CDR3 is made up of 15 amino acids. Trimming left V 4 bases short and J 7 bases short, with 20 bases between.